This T cell receptor beta chain stems from a study of blood T cells in healthy people across ages. Study-wide points: No one knew whether donors had CMV, which possibly confounded expanded clonotype changes.

Comment on this clonotype: What it binds is unknown.

The second PCR ran about 6 to 12 cycles with a sample-barcoded 5' primer and J-beta primers. Every sample gave at least 2.5 million paired-end reads containing CDR3. TCRdb analysed the 5' RACE reads with MiXCR anew, one entry per CDR3 protein. This table has 550,000 to 700,000 distinct CDR3 sequences, roughly 29% appearing once. Whenever a sample was processed, at least 6 million PBMCs were isolated. This CDR3 is 14 amino acids long. V lost 8 bases to trimming and J lost 0 bases, with 15 bases between them. The germline V gene has CDR1 SQVTM and CDR2 ANQGSEA. The receptor was isolated from a woman between 70 and 85 years old in good health. The rearrangement uses TRBV29-1 and TRBJ2-3; D possibly corresponds to TRBD2 (6 bases). Sequencing was performed on blood. CDR3 sequence reads: CSTRDFTSTDTQYF. CDR3 coding DNA: TGCAGCACTCGGGACTTTACTAGCACAGATACGCAGTATTTT.